This T cell receptor beta chain was captured in a study of T cells in Graves' hyperthyroidism and ophthalmopathy (dated by TCRdb to the late 2010s). Background on the whole study: TCR V-J signatures able to tell the groups apart were searched for in a discovery cohort of 90 to 100 patients, of whom 43 had Graves' ophthalmopathy and about 60 had stable Graves' hyperthyroidism. Prospective prediction of ophthalmopathy was tested in an independent validation cohort consisting of fewer than 20 hyperthyroidism patients and over 15 patients who later progressed to ophthalmopathy. The roughly 90 discovery patients were divided at random into training and test sets in a 7:3 ratio. In addition, the study compared T-cell repertoires in thyroid tissue and in blood from 6 or 7 Graves' hyperthyroidism patients. After sampling, hyperthyroidism patients received methimazole starting at 30 mg daily, and ophthalmopathy patients received high-dose intravenous methylprednisolone. The paper describes TCR Vbeta CDR3 sequencing of fewer than 150 peripheral blood samples, made up of under 50 ophthalmopathy patients, approximately 73 hyperthyroidism patients and some 17 progressor patients.

With respect to this clonotype: Its antigen remains undetermined. No base-level quality is on record; no much larger clone is a single base apart.

Any patient with an uncontrolled infection, another autoimmune disease, pregnancy or lactation was excluded. Diagnoses were established on the basis of clinical symptoms, serum thyroxine and TRAb, thyroid ultrasound, and orbital computed tomography. Total RNA was extracted with Trizol reagent, and quality was checked on an Agilent 2100 Bioanalyzer. TCR beta CDR3 regions were amplified from RNA transcripts. For the first round of RT-PCR on the TCR CDR3, the HTBI primer set was used together with the Qiagen OneStep RT-PCR kit. Libraries were constructed in a second round of multiplex PCR, after which size selection and purification were carried out. Paired-end sequencing of the libraries was performed with 100 bp reads on an Illumina HiSeq2000. The authors' analysis ran thus. SOAPnuke was used to process the raw data, removing reads that contained adapters or uncalled bases, had a mean Phred below 15, or lacked an exact match to the constant primer or identifier. COPE v1.2.5 was used to merge the high-quality paired reads, and each unique nucleotide sequence was defined as a clonotype. MiTCR v1.1 was used to align the clonotypes against IMGT TRBV, TRBD and TRBJ reference segments. The analysis was restricted to V-J combinations with a frequency above 0.0001, which together covered 99% to 99.2% of the repertoires. A TCS score was defined as the ratio of F50 (clonal expansion) to E x V (chaos), with BLOSUM62-based TCRdist applied between CDR3 peptides within each V-J. Welch's t-statistics and random forest reduced fewer than 550 V-J features to fewer than 15, which were used in a naive Bayes classifier (R e1071). The similarity between thyroid and blood repertoires was quantified using the Morisita-Horn index. TCRdb reworked the public reads: Q25 trimming with fastp, MiXCR clone assembly, productive beta chains retained. Rows are unified per CDR3 protein, each entry keeping the most common DNA and genes. TCRdb, not the authors, supplied the V and J calls. The sample has 500,000 to 600,000 distinct CDR3 sequences on record, roughly 46% of them singletons. Under 20% of the sample goes to the ten largest clones.

From its cysteine to its phenylalanine, the CDR3 spans 17 amino acids. The read is trimmed to its CDR3 DNA, 51 bases read in frame from base 1. Trimming at the junction amounts to 1 base on V and 6 bases on J, and the germline ends lie 21 bases apart. For CDR1 and CDR2, the germline V gene lists SNHLY and FYNNEI. Overall study outcomes, separate from this receptor: Sample size was not statistically predetermined, and blinding of investigators to group allocation was not performed. During validation, the model predicted progression to ophthalmopathy a median of approximately 6.5 months ahead of onset, with almost 71% sensitivity and 72% to 80% specificity. Most expanded thyroid clonotypes (frequency above 0.001) were also found in blood, which suggests that blood repertoires may mirror thyroid immune responses. A model built on a 13 V-J signature distinguished ophthalmopathy from stable hyperthyroidism, reaching around 88% sensitivity and around 82% specificity in cross-validation and 80%/75% in testing.

Sequenced: peripheral blood or thyroid tissue (not recorded which). This receptor chain uses TRBV2 and TRBJ1-2, with the D gene too uncertain to name. This receptor was taken from an adult woman with Graves' disease, either hyperthyroidism or ophthalmopathy (not recorded which). The sequenced DNA: TGTGCCAGCAGTGAAGGCCTGTCGGGGATTAGCCTACATGGCTACACCTTC. Its translation is CASSEGLSGISLHGYTF.